Each of the 15 T cell receptor beta chains below was sequenced from the same sample in a study of blood T cell repertoires in COVID-19. Only in-frame clones appear in the TCRdb table, and some are missing; sequencing was by immunoSEQ multiplex PCR. The table lists nearly 350,000 clones, 85% to 90% of them singletons, with approximately 7.4% in the top ten. The sequencing input was peripheral blood. The receptors stem from a woman aged 70-85 years with COVID-19, enrolled during active disease.

The V and J genes are TRBV5-5 and TRBJ2-5; D may be TRBD2 (5 bases). The length of the CDR3 is 15 residues. Germline assignment: CDR1 SGHKS and CDR2 YYEKEE (reference sequence). Trimming stripped 0 bases from V and 2 bases from J, with 11 bases between. The CDR3 spells CASSLASSTQETQYF. CDR3 in DNA: TGTGCCAGCAGCTTGGCTAGCTCCACGCAAGAGACCCAGTACTTC.

This sequence joins TRBV4-1 and TRBJ2-7; no definite D call. The V and J ends lost 4 bases and 0 bases respectively, with 7 bases between them. The length of the CDR3 is 13 residues. Germline V gene lookup returns CDR1 MGHRA and CDR2 YSYEKL. CDR3 residues: CASSPRASYEQYF. The CDR3 DNA is TGCGCCAGCAGCCCAAGAGCCTCCTACGAGCAGTACTTC.

The chain links TRBV6-5 to TRBJ2-3; 7 bases are shared with TRBD2. CDR3 size: 15 residues. The germline CDR1 and CDR2 sequences are MNHEY and SVGAGI. With 4 bases clipped from V and 1 base from J, the junction kept 5 bases outside the gene matches. The CDR3 sequence: CASSFLRGGTDTQYF. The CDR3 DNA reads TGTGCCAGCAGTTTTCTCCGGGGGGGCACAGATACGCAGTATTTT.

V is TRBV19 and J is TRBJ1-2; D gene unclear. Germline-derived CDR1 and CDR2 are LNHDA and SQIVND (reference sequence). V was pared by 3 bases and J by 3 bases, with 11 bases between. This CDR3 is 14 amino acids long. The CDR3 here is CASSMYETDYGYTF. The CDR3 DNA sequence: TGTGCCAGTAGTATGTACGAGACTGACTATGGCTACACCTTC.

This rearrangement joins TRBV30 to TRBJ2-1, with 12 nucleotides matching TRBD2. Trimming cost V 0 bases and J 10 bases; bases outside gene matches: 10. The CDR3 totals 16 residues. Per germline, CDR1 GTSNPN and CDR2 SVGIG (reference sequence). For the CDR3, the DNA is TGTGCCTGGAGTGTACCCCTAGCGGGGGGGCGGCGAGAGCAGTTCTTC. As protein: CAWSVPLAGGRREQFF.

The V and J genes are TRBV5-1 and TRBJ2-7; tentatively, D is TRBD2 (5 bases). Germline values: CDR1 SGHRS, CDR2 YFSETQ. This CDR3 has 14 amino acids. The V and J ends lost 6 bases and 6 bases respectively, with 19 bases between them. CDR3 in DNA: TGCGCCAGCACCAACAGAGAGCGGTACTCCGAGCAGTACTTC. Encoded protein: CASTNRERYSEQYF.

V and J are TRBV5-1 and TRBJ2-7, with D tentatively TRBD2 (6 bases). The CDR3 runs 14 residues. V was trimmed by 4 bases and J by 1 base, leaving 12 bases between them. Germline assignment: CDR1 SGHRS and CDR2 YFSETQ. The CDR3 nucleotides read TGCGCCAGCAGCGCGGGACCACTTTCCTACGAGCAGTACTTC. It is translated as CASSAGPLSYEQYF. Drawing the rest from reference TRBV5-1 and TRBJ2-7, the complete variable domain is KAGVTQTPRYLIKTRGQQVTLSCSPISGHRSVSWYQQTPGQGLQFLFEYFSETQRNKGNFPGRFSGRQFSNSRSEMNVSTLELGDSALYLCASSAGPLSYEQYFGPGTRLTVT.

V and J are TRBV3-1 (or the pseudogene TRBV3-2) and TRBJ1-2; no definite D call. The CDR3 totals 13 residues. The V end lost 1 base, the J end lost 8 bases, and 11 bases lay between the germline ends. The V gene's germline CDR1 is LGHDT and CDR2 YNNKEL (reference sequence). The CDR3, as DNA: TGTGCCAGCAGCCAAGGGGTTTCGAGGGGCTACACCTTC. Translation gives CASSQGVSRGYTF.

J is TRBJ2-1 and V is TRBV11-3; D might be TRBD2 (6 bases). This CDR3 spans 13 amino acids. The germline gives CDR1 SGHNT, CDR2 YENEEA. The V gene lost 3 bases and the J gene lost 10 bases, with 13 bases spanning the gap. The CDR3 region is CASSFTGGDEQFF. The CDR3 DNA sequence: TGTGCCAGCAGCTTCACCGGGGGAGACGAGCAGTTCTTC.

The chain uses TRBV5-1 and TRBJ1-2, with D hard to call. Trimming pared 0 bases from V and 0 bases from J, leaving 12 bases between. This CDR3 is 16 amino acids long. Germline V gene sequence: CDR1 SGHRS, CDR2 YFSETQ. As DNA, the CDR3 is TGCGCCAGCAGCTTGGAGTCAGGCCAAGCTAACTATGGCTACACCTTC. Amino acid sequence: CASSLESGQANYGYTF.

This chain links TRBV3-1 (or the pseudogene TRBV3-2) with TRBJ2-7; D possibly corresponds to TRBD2 (6 bases). Germline CDR1 LGHDT, CDR2 YNNKEL (reference sequence). Deletions cut 2 bases from V and 3 bases from J, with 17 bases between. This CDR3 comprises 16 residues. The CDR3 spells CASSQNPGTSVYEQYF. The CDR3 DNA reads as TGTGCCAGCAGCCAAAACCCCGGGACTTCGGTCTACGAGCAGTACTTC.

This rearrangement joins TRBV9 to TRBJ1-4, with D perhaps TRBD1 (6 bases). The CDR3 has 16 amino acids. V lost 5 bases, J lost 1 base, and 15 bases lay in between. Germline lookup yields CDR1 SGDLS and CDR2 YYNGEE. The CDR3 reads CASSESGVVTNEKLFF. The CDR3 DNA reads TGTGCCAGCAGTGAATCAGGGGTAGTAACTAATGAAAAACTGTTTTTT.

In its sample, this clone was seen a few times. The chain couples TRBV13 to TRBJ2-3, with 10 bases fitting TRBD1. CDR1 is PRHDT and CDR2 is FYEKMQ in the germline V gene (reference sequence). The CDR3 length is 15 residues. J gave up 4 bases and V 5 bases, and 6 bases lay outside the gene matches. CDR3 DNA: TGTGCCAGCAGCCTCGACAGGGGGCGTGCAGATACGCAGTATTTT. Translated, it gives CASSLDRGRADTQYF.

V gene TRBV5-8 combines with J gene TRBJ1-5; weak D call: TRBD1 (5 bases). With 6 bases removed from V and 5 bases from J, the gap between germline ends came to 12 bases. Germline V CDR1 and CDR2: SGHTS, YDEGEE. The CDR3 consists of 13 residues. Written as DNA, the CDR3 is TGTGCCAGCATCCGAGCCAGGGATCAGCCCCAGCATTTT. It encodes CASIRARDQPQHF. Complete variable domain (other parts from reference TRBV5-8 and TRBJ1-5): EAGVTQSPTHLIKTRGQQATLRCSPISGHTSVYWYQQALGLGLQFLLWYDEGEERNRGNFPPRFSGRQFPNYSSELNVNALELEDSALYLCASIRARDQPQHFGDGTRLSIL.

This rearrangement joins TRBV7-7 to TRBJ2-1; 11 positions agree with TRBD2. The CDR3 spans 14 residues. V was clipped by 9 bases and J by 7 bases; unmatched bases: 8. Germline CDR1 SSHAT, CDR2 FNYEAQ (reference sequence). CDR3 sequence (DNA): TGTGCCAGTAGTAGCGGGGGGGCCGGGAATGAGCAGTTCTTC. This translates into CASSSGGAGNEQFF.